This TCR beta chain came from a study of T-cell memory formation after mild COVID-19. Study details: TCR clusters were mostly confined to one donor each.

A single record per CDR3 protein comes from TCRdb applying MiXCR to the 5' RACE reads. Of nearly 40,000 distinct CDR3 sequences in the sample, 5% to 7% are singletons; the top ten hold about 0.81%. Germline CDR1 reads SGDLS; CDR2 reads YYNGEE. The CDR3 runs 15 residues. Trimming took 4 bases from V and 3 from J, leaving 16 bases between them. This clonotype came up a few times. This clonotype was obtained from an adult who had mild COVID-19 (a few samples of this study predate the infection). Cell type and time point are not known. What was sequenced was PBMCs or a T cell subset sorted from them (not recorded which). The chain carries TRBV9 and TRBJ2-5; a possible D gene is TRBD2 (5 bases). The CDR3 DNA reads as TGTGCCAGCAGCAAAAGCCCGGGGATGGAAGAGACCCAGTACTTC. Its translation: CASSKSPGMEETQYF.